Here is one T cell receptor (beta chain) with its context. Its target is not known. The data originate from a study of shared clonotypes between healthy human individuals. Data came from immunoSEQ multiplex PCR; TCRdb stores just in-frame clones and leaves some out. The sample records about 1.1 million clones, 70% to 85% being singletons. Among the donors, all were Caucasian adults who lived in Nashville, Tennessee. Study-wide results and caveats: The genetic and exposure-history diversity represented was limited by few donors.

The sequence derives from a man between 18 and 29 years old in good health. Some clones in this sample may be carry-over from other donors' samples. Sequenced: memory CD4+ T cells from PBMCs. Noted subset: CD45RA-negative fraction.

The CDR3 sequence is CASSLLGGGQETQYF. The CDR3 bases are TGCGCCAGCAGCTTACTGGGAGGGGGCCAAGAGACCCAGTACTTC. The chain recombines TRBV5-1 with TRBJ2-5, with a weak D call TRBD2 (7 bases). The CDR3 consists of 15 residues. V was cut by 2 bases and J by 1 base, with 12 bases left in between. Germline V gene lookup returns CDR1 SGHRS and CDR2 YFSETQ. Full variable domain (missing parts from reference TRBV5-1 and TRBJ2-5): KAGVTQTPRYLIKTRGQQVTLSCSPISGHRSVSWYQQTPGQGLQFLFEYFSETQRNKGNFPGRFSGRQFSNSRSEMNVSTLELGDSALYLCASSLLGGGQETQYFGPGTRLLVL.